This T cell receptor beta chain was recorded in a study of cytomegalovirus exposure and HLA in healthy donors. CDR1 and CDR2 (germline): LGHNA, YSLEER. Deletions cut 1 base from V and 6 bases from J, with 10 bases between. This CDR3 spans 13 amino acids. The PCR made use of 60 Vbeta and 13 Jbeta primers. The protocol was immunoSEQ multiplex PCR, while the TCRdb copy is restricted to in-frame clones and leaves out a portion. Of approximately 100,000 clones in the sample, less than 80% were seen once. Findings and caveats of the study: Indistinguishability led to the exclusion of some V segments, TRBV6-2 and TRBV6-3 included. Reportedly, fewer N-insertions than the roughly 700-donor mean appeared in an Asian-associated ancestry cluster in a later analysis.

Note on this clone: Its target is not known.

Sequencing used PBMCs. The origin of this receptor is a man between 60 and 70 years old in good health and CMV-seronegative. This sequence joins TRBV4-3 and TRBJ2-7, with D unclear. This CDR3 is CASSQGSLGEQYF. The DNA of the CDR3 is TGCGCCAGCAGCCAAGGGTCCCTCGGCGAGCAGTACTTC.